The rows below give T cell receptor beta chains drawn from one sample of a study of blood T cells in healthy people across ages. TCRdb redid the calling of the 5' RACE reads with MiXCR, one entry per CDR3 protein. The sample includes about 510,000 distinct CDR3 sequences, about 27% of them seen just once. This sample also appeared in a second study, on T cells of mothers and their children.

The sample was blood. These receptors came from a boy aged 2 to 9 in good health. Both conserved end residues are part of each CDR3. A D gene is named only where the DNA matches it firmly. A clone size is listed for some rows: how often the clone was seen (once, few, many), or a class if it is expanded.

clone_size,j_call,v_call,d_call,cdr3_aa,cdr3_nt
.,TRBJ2-3,TRBV20-1,TRBD2,CSARVPGLATDTQYF,TGCAGTGCTAGGGTGCCAGGACTAGCTACAGATACGCAGTATTTT
.,TRBJ2-1,TRBV11-2,TRBD2,CASSLWGGRSYNEQFF,TGTGCCAGCAGCTTATGGGGGGGGAGGTCCTACAATGAGCAGTTCTTC
.,TRBJ2-2,TRBV18,TRBD2,CASSPRLADNTGELFF,TGTGCCAGCTCACCACGGCTAGCGGACAACACCGGGGAGCTGTTTTTT
.,TRBJ2-1,TRBV10-3,.,CAISPDAPGEQFF,TGTGCCATCAGTCCGGATGCTCCCGGTGAGCAGTTCTTC
few,TRBJ2-6,TRBV6-6,.,CAIFSSGANVLTF,TGTGCCATATTTAGCTCTGGGGCCAACGTCCTGACTTTC
.,TRBJ1-2,TRBV6-5,.,CASSYGPETANYGYTF,TGTGCCAGCAGTTACGGGCCTGAGACAGCCAACTATGGCTACACCTTC
many,TRBJ2-1,TRBV20-1,TRBD2,CSALGLAGGPVVNEQFF,TGCAGTGCGCTGGGACTAGCGGGAGGGCCGGTGGTAAATGAGCAGTTCTTC
few,TRBJ2-6,TRBV18,TRBD1,CASSPRQGTGANVLTF,TGTGCCAGCTCACCACGACAGGGTACCGGGGCCAACGTCCTGACTTTC
few,TRBJ1-1,TRBV20-1,.,CSAPANVNTEAFF,TGCAGTGCCCCCGCGAACGTGAACACTGAAGCTTTCTTT
.,TRBJ2-2,TRBV9,.,CASSVVGLDDFGELFF,TGTGCCAGCAGCGTAGTGGGACTTGACGACTTCGGGGAGCTGTTTTTT
.,TRBJ2-3,TRBV11-2,.,CASSAAHGAPPQYF,TGTGCCAGCAGCGCCGCCCATGGGGCCCCTCCACAGTATTTT
few,TRBJ2-5,TRBV29-1,.,CSVLGETQYF,TGCAGCGTTTTGGGCGAGACCCAGTACTTC
many,TRBJ2-2,TRBV24-1,TRBD2,CATGERAGGAGELFF,TGTGCCACAGGGGAGCGAGCGGGAGGCGCCGGGGAGCTGTTTTTT
.,TRBJ2-7,TRBV7-8,.,CASSPRGLQGGEQYF,TGTGCCAGCAGCCCAAGGGGACTTCAGGGTGGCGAGCAGTACTTC
.,TRBJ1-1,TRBV3-1,.,CASSQEGGRSEAFF,TGTGCCAGCAGCCAAGAGGGGGGGAGATCAGAAGCTTTCTTT
.,TRBJ1-5,TRBV20-1,TRBD1,CDRGRGHLSNQPQHF,TGCGATCGCGGGAGGGGGCATTTAAGCAATCAGCCCCAGCATTTT
.,TRBJ1-3,TRBV12-3/TRBV12-4,.,CASSLGQPGNTIYF,TGTGCCAGCAGTTTAGGACAGCCTGGAAACACCATATATTTT
.,TRBJ2-3,TRBV7-9,.,CASILTSTSPDTQYF,TGTGCCAGCATCTTGACAAGCACCTCGCCAGATACGCAGTATTTT
.,TRBJ1-1,TRBV29-1,.,CSVALLTTWSTEAFF,TGCAGCGTGGCCCTTTTGACAACCTGGAGCACTGAAGCTTTCTTT
.,TRBJ1-2,TRBV7-9,TRBD1,CASSFPDRGNYGYTF,TGTGCCAGCAGCTTTCCGGACAGGGGAAACTATGGCTACACCTTC
few,TRBJ1-4,TRBV7-6,.,CASSPIQGRGEKLFF,TGTGCCAGCAGCCCCATCCAGGGGAGAGGGGAAAAACTGTTTTTT
.,TRBJ2-3,TRBV3-1,.,CASSQEMASDTQYF,TGTGCCAGCAGCCAAGAGATGGCGTCGGATACGCAGTATTTT
many,TRBJ2-7,TRBV18,.,CASSPPRTRSSEQYF,TGTGCCAGCTCACCACCCCGGACTCGCTCTAGCGAGCAGTACTTC
few,TRBJ2-4,TRBV19,TRBD2,CASKGLAGGRITKNIQYF,TGTGCCAGTAAGGGACTAGCGGGAGGTCGGATCACCAAAAACATTCAGTACTTC
.,TRBJ2-1,TRBV11-2,TRBD1,CASSSLPTGALNEQFF,TGTGCCAGCAGCTCCCTCCCGACAGGGGCGCTCAATGAGCAGTTCTTC
.,TRBJ2-7,TRBV6-6,TRBD2,CASSRTSGSGYEQCF,TGTGCCAGCAGTAGGACTAGCGGGAGTGGGTACGAGCAGTGCTTC
.,TRBJ2-3,TRBV5-5,.,CASSLEPRDTQYF,TGTGCCAGCAGCTTGGAGCCCAGAGATACGCAGTATTTT
few,TRBJ2-5,TRBV5-1,TRBD1,CASSSPPGQGGETQYF,TGCGCCAGCAGCTCCCCGCCGGGACAGGGAGGAGAGACCCAGTACTTC
.,TRBJ1-2,TRBV5-8,.,CASSLDVGPLYGYTF,TGTGCCAGCAGCTTGGATGTGGGGCCCCTCTATGGCTACACCTTC
.,TRBJ2-1,TRBV10-2,TRBD2,CASSELPLAGSYNEQFF,TGCGCCAGCAGTGAGCTGCCCCTAGCGGGCTCCTACAATGAGCAGTTCTTC
.,TRBJ2-7,TRBV6-6,TRBD1,CASSYRAGTGIYEQYF,TGTGCCAGCAGTTACAGAGCCGGGACAGGCATTTACGAGCAGTACTTC
.,TRBJ1-2,TRBV6-6,.,CATSYGKDGYTF,TGTGCCACCAGTTACGGCAAGGATGGCTACACCTTC
few,TRBJ2-7,TRBV5-5,TRBD1,CASSLSPGQTYEQYF,TGTGCCAGCAGCTTGTCGCCGGGACAGACCTACGAGCAGTACTTC
.,TRBJ2-5,TRBV28,.,CASNSIPGLQETQYF,TGTGCCAGCAACTCGATACCGGGACTGCAAGAGACCCAGTACTTC
.,TRBJ1-3,TRBV28,.,CASSSPSTGPSGNTIYF,TGTGCCAGCAGTTCTCCCTCGACAGGCCCCTCTGGAAACACCATATATTTT
few,TRBJ2-1,TRBV7-9,TRBD1,CASSLVTGGGYNEQFF,TGTGCCAGCAGCTTAGTGACAGGGGGCGGGTACAATGAGCAGTTCTTC
.,TRBJ2-3,TRBV4-3,TRBD2,CASSQGTSGGDTQYF,TGCGCCAGCAGCCAAGGGACTAGCGGGGGGGATACGCAGTATTTT
few,TRBJ2-7,TRBV27,.,CASSFLLGEQYF,TGTGCCAGCAGCTTCTTGCTAGGCGAGCAGTACTTC
.,TRBJ2-6,TRBV7-3,.,CASSLNRFGANVLTF,TGTGCCAGCAGCTTAAACCGGTTCGGGGCCAACGTCCTGACTTTC
few,TRBJ2-3,TRBV20-1,TRBD2,CSAIKASGDTQYF,TGCAGTGCTATCAAGGCTAGCGGAGATACGCAGTATTTT
few,TRBJ1-1,TRBV6-2/TRBV6-3,.,CASSSTRTLNTEAFF,TGTGCCAGCAGTTCGACAAGAACCTTGAACACTGAAGCTTTCTTT
.,TRBJ1-4,TRBV6-6,.,CASSYEIMRVWGEKLFF,TGTGCCAGCAGTTACGAGATTATGAGGGTGTGGGGGGAAAAACTGTTTTTT
.,TRBJ2-2,TRBV9,TRBD2,CASSVAGTRNTGELFF,TGTGCCAGCAGCGTAGCCGGGACTAGGAACACCGGGGAGCTGTTTTTT
few,TRBJ1-2,TRBV4-3,.,CASSQGSVYGYTF,TGCGCCAGCAGCCAAGGGTCAGTCTATGGCTACACCTTC
few,TRBJ2-7,TRBV6-6,.,CASSYEEHEQYF,TGTGCCAGCAGTTACGAGGAACACGAGCAGTACTTC
few,TRBJ2-4,TRBV20-1,.,CSARGTAKNIQYF,TGCAGTGCTAGGGGGACAGCCAAAAACATTCAGTACTTC
.,TRBJ1-1,TRBV6-5,TRBD1,CASSYTLDRDTEAFF,TGTGCCAGCAGTTACACCCTCGACAGGGACACTGAAGCTTTCTTT
.,TRBJ2-1,TRBV20-1,TRBD2,CSARDLAGVYNEQFF,TGCAGTGCTAGAGATCTAGCGGGGGTATACAATGAGCAGTTCTTC
few,TRBJ2-7,TRBV29-1,TRBD1,CSVARTGDPYEQYF,TGCAGCGTAGCCCGGACAGGGGATCCCTACGAGCAGTACTTC
.,TRBJ2-5,TRBV7-9,.,CASSLVRDETQYF,TGTGCCAGCAGCTTAGTCCGGGACGAGACCCAGTACTTC
.,TRBJ2-3,TRBV12-5,.,CASIQFSTDTQYF,TGTGCTAGTATCCAGTTCTCCACAGATACGCAGTATTTT
.,TRBJ2-5,TRBV20-1,.,CSAWGSGLQTQYF,TGCAGTGCATGGGGATCGGGGTTACAGACCCAGTACTTC
.,TRBJ2-1,TRBV20-1,.,CSAAGRGFLDEQFF,TGCAGTGCCGCGGGCCGGGGGTTTTTGGATGAGCAGTTCTTC
.,TRBJ2-7,TRBV5-1,TRBD1,CASSLGGRGRGMAEQYF,TGCGCCAGCAGCTTGGGAGGTAGGGGCAGGGGGATGGCCGAGCAGTACTTC
few,TRBJ2-1,TRBV7-9,.,CASSFGGSKDEQFF,TGTGCCAGCAGCTTCGGCGGTAGCAAGGATGAGCAGTTCTTC
.,TRBJ2-7,TRBV5-1,.,CASSLGPTGYEQYF,TGCGCCAGCAGCTTGGGGCCGACCGGTTACGAGCAGTACTTC
.,TRBJ2-7,TRBV20-1,.,CSARSPGTPAYEQYF,TGCAGTGCTCGTTCCCCCGGGACCCCAGCCTACGAGCAGTACTTC
.,TRBJ2-1,TRBV5-1,.,CASSFNSLSSYNEQFF,TGCGCCAGCAGCTTTAATTCTTTAAGCTCCTACAATGAGCAGTTCTTC
few,TRBJ2-5,TRBV2,.,CASTTTSETQYF,TGTGCCAGCACGACTACTTCGGAGACCCAGTACTTC